These 20 T cell receptor beta chains came from one sample sequenced in a study of CD8+ T cells in alopecia areata. Treatment in this sample: oral pan-JAK inhibitor, 5-10 mg twice daily. Isolated RNA was reverse transcribed into cDNA used as the sequencing template. Produced via immunoSEQ multiplex PCR; TCRdb's table is partial and in-frame only. The sample includes about 190,000 clones, about 60% seen only once; the top ten take roughly 0.67%. The sequencing here drew on CD4+ T cells sorted from blood, taken at week 4, from a patient treated with tofacitinib. The receptors come from a human donor with alopecia areata.

CDR3 coding DNA: TGTGCCAGCTCCACCGGCGGGAGGGGCACAGATACGCAGTATTTT. This translates into CASSTGGRGTDTQYF. The chain employs TRBV18 and TRBJ2-3, with 9 nucleotides matching TRBD2. Trimming at V came to 6 bases and at J to 1 base, leaving 5 bases not matched to a gene. The CDR3 spans 15 residues. Germline V gives CDR1 KGHSH, CDR2 LQKENI.

The chain carries TRBV9 and TRBJ2-3, with D possibly being TRBD2 (5 bases). V lost 1 base and J 0 bases, leaving 9 bases between the germline ends. Looked up from germline, CDR1 is SGDLS and CDR2 is YYNGEE. The CDR3 spans 15 residues. The CDR3 is CASSVTDYSTDTQYF. CDR3 bases: TGTGCCAGCAGCGTAACAGACTATAGCACAGATACGCAGTATTTT.

There are a few counts of this clone. This rearrangement joins TRBV7-2 to TRBJ2-2; unclear D gene. Germline CDR1 and CDR2: SGHTA and FQGNSA. This CDR3 has 19 amino acids. Trimming stripped 6 bases from V and 1 base from J, with 24 bases between. CDR3 region: CASSRNPLSPTLNTGELFF. The CDR3 nucleotides read TGTGCCAGCAGTCGAAATCCCCTTTCGCCAACCTTGAACACCGGGGAGCTGTTTTTT.

This clone was seen more than once but under ten times. The genes are TRBV29-1 and TRBJ2-1, with D hard to call. The germline V and J ends were trimmed by 5 bases and 6 bases, with 11 bases remaining between them. The CDR3 consists of 12 residues. CDR1 SQVTM and CDR2 ANQGSEA come from the germline V gene. This chain's CDR3 is CSVIEQLNEQFF. CDR3 DNA: TGCAGCGTTATAGAACAGCTCAATGAGCAGTTCTTC.

This clone was found a few times. The chain combines TRBV30 with TRBJ1-2; 7 bases fit TRBD1. This CDR3 is 17 amino acids long. The ends lost 3 bases at V and 1 base at J; junction bases unmatched: 14. The germline V gene has CDR1 GTSNPN and CDR2 SVGIG (reference sequence). The CDR3 coding sequence is TGTGCCTGGAGCTTCCGGGACAGCCAATACCTTAACTATGGCTACACCTTC. Translated: CAWSFRDSQYLNYGYTF.

This clone occurred a few times. The chain links TRBV5-8 to TRBJ2-5, with TRBD1 identical over 7 bases. Germline CDR1 and CDR2: SGHTS and YDEGEE. The CDR3 runs to 15 residues. J lost 3 bases, V lost 4 bases, and 9 bases had no gene match. The CDR3 nucleotides are TGTGCCAGCAGCACACAGGGGCCGGGGAAAGAGACCCAGTACTTC. Amino acids: CASSTQGPGKETQYF.

This rearrangement joins TRBV27 to TRBJ2-7; D not certain. Trimming left V 7 bases short and J 4 bases short, with 5 bases between. This CDR3 is built from 10 residues. Germline V gene data show CDR1 as MNHEY and CDR2 as SMNVEV (reference sequence). CDR3 sequence reads: CASTGYEQYF. CDR3 DNA sequence: TGTGCCAGCACCGGGTACGAGCAGTACTTC.

The chain couples TRBV15 to TRBJ1-2; perhaps TRBD1 as D (5 bases). V shed 0 bases and J shed 7 bases, with 12 bases lying between them. CDR1 is LNHNV and CDR2 is YYDKDF in the germline V gene (reference sequence). The CDR3 extends over 14 amino acids. The CDR3 loop is CATSRDIGGGGYTF. DNA of the CDR3: TGTGCCACCAGCAGAGATATCGGGGGAGGTGGCTACACCTTC.

The rearrangement uses TRBV30 and TRBJ1-5; D is uncertain. With 2 bases removed from V and 7 bases from J, the gap between germline ends came to 18 bases. The CDR3 loop spans 15 amino acids. CDR1 is GTSNPN, CDR2 SVGIG, per germline (reference sequence). The CDR3 reads CAWSPSISGWQPQHF. Written as DNA, the CDR3 is TGTGCCTGGAGTCCCTCGATATCGGGATGGCAGCCCCAGCATTTT.

The chain employs TRBV14 and TRBJ1-1; no clear D. V gave up 4 bases and J gave up 4 bases, with 10 bases separating them. Germline CDR1 and CDR2: SGHDN and FVKESK. This CDR3 has 13 residues. CDR3 loop: CASSPLGFTEAFF. Written as DNA, the CDR3 is TGTGCCAGCAGCCCCCTGGGATTCACTGAAGCTTTCTTT.

This clone was seen a handful of times. This chain uses TRBV5-4 with TRBJ2-3; TRBD2 matches 7 bases. CDR1 SGHNT and CDR2 YYREEE come from the germline V gene (reference sequence). The V and J ends lost 0 bases and 2 bases, in that order; junction bases with no gene match: 6. This CDR3 is built from 16 residues. The DNA of the CDR3 is TGTGCCAGCAGCTTGGGAGGGAGGGGATCCACAGATACGCAGTATTTT. Translating gives CASSLGGRGSTDTQYF.

V and J are TRBV7-2 and TRBJ2-3, with unresolved D. CDR1 and CDR2 (germline): SGHTA, FQGNSA. The CDR3 is 12 amino acids. With 3 bases removed from V and 9 bases from J, the gap between germline ends came to 10 bases. CDR3 nucleotide sequence: TGTGCCAGCAGCTTGGGGTCTTGGACGCAGTATTTT. Translating gives CASSLGSWTQYF.

This chain uses TRBV25-1 with TRBJ2-5, with D perhaps matching TRBD1 (6 bases). Germline V gene sequence: CDR1 MGHDK, CDR2 SYGVNS. The CDR3 runs to 13 residues. V shed 2 bases and J shed 5 bases, with 9 bases lying between them. The CDR3: CASSEPDRETQYF. Written as DNA, the CDR3 is TGTGCCAGCAGTGAACCTGACAGGGAGACCCAGTACTTC. Looking up the rest from reference TRBV25-1 and TRBJ2-5 gives the full variable domain: EADIYQTPRYLVIGTGKKITLECSQTMGHDKMYWYQQDPGMELHLIHYSYGVNSTEKGDLSSESTVSRIRTEHFPLTLESARPSHTSQYLCASSEPDRETQYFGPGTRLLVL.

V usage is TRBV29-1 and J usage is TRBJ1-1, with D possibly matching TRBD1 (5 bases). Germline V lookup: CDR1 SQVTM, CDR2 ANQGSEA. The germline V and J ends were trimmed by 6 bases and 3 bases, with 14 bases remaining between them. The CDR3 has 13 residues. This CDR3 reads CSVVRDLDTEAFF. DNA of the CDR3: TGCAGCGTAGTCAGGGATTTGGACACTGAAGCTTTCTTT.

The chain links TRBV11-3 to TRBJ1-6; D gene unclear. Germline-derived CDR1 and CDR2 are SGHNT and YENEEA. This CDR3 is built from 14 residues. The V gene lost 3 bases and the J gene lost 7 bases, with 10 bases spanning the gap. The CDR3 is CASSFQPSNSPLHF. CDR3 coding DNA: TGTGCCAGCAGCTTTCAGCCAAGCAATTCACCCCTCCACTTT.

As to this clone: Different DNA sequences within this sample yield the same CDR3. The chain has TRBV6-5 and TRBJ2-7; D is possibly TRBD1 (6 bases). This CDR3 spans 14 amino acids. Germline CDR1 MNHEY, CDR2 SVGAGI. V lost 2 bases and J 6 bases, leaving 14 bases between the germline ends. DNA for the CDR3: TGTGCCAGCAGTTACACCCCGCAGGGGCCCGAGCAGTACTTC. Translation gives CASSYTPQGPEQYF.

This clone was observed a single time. The chain links TRBV30 to TRBJ1-1; D may be TRBD1 (6 bases). Trimming removed 6 bases at V and 4 bases at J, with 18 bases between. Germline CDR1 and CDR2: GTSNPN and SVGIG (reference sequence). The CDR3 consists of 14 residues. The CDR3 loop reads CACPKGDGGTEAFF. CDR3 DNA: TGTGCCTGCCCCAAGGGGGACGGTGGCACTGAAGCTTTCTTT. Looking up the rest from reference TRBV30 and TRBJ1-1 gives the full variable domain: SQTIHQWPATLVQPVGSPLSLECTVEGTSNPNLYWYRQAAGRGLQLLFYSVGIGQISSEVPQNLSASRPQDRQFILSSKKLLLSDSGFYLCACPKGDGGTEAFFGQGTRLTVV.

This clone was found a few times. This chain connects TRBV7-2 to TRBJ2-1; D is unresolved. V was pared by 4 bases and J by 8 bases, with 6 bases between. CDR3 length equals 11 residues. Germline V CDR1 and CDR2: SGHTA, FQGNSA. The CDR3 DNA reads as TGTGCCAGCAGCTCTACGGATGAGCAGTTCTTC. It codes for CASSSTDEQFF. Complete variable domain (other parts from reference TRBV7-2 and TRBJ2-1): GAGVSQSPSNKVTEKGKDVELRCDPISGHTALYWYRQSLGQGLEFLIYFQGNSAPDKSGLPSDRFSAERTGGSVSTLTIQRTQQEDSAVYLCASSSTDEQFFGPGTRLTVL.

This clone was counted once. The genes are TRBV29-1 and TRBJ2-7; a possible D gene is TRBD2 (5 bases). The CDR3 sequence is 12 residues long. Trimming took 6 bases from V and 3 from J, leaving 12 bases between them. Per germline, CDR1 SQVTM and CDR2 ANQGSEA. The CDR3 nucleotides read TGCAGCGTGGGGAGATGGGACTACGAGCAGTACTTC. This codes for CSVGRWDYEQYF.

The chain joins TRBV27 to TRBJ2-7; tentatively, D is TRBD2 (6 bases). Trimming took off 5 bases at V and 3 bases at J, with 11 bases between the two ends. The length of the CDR3 is 13 residues. Germline CDR1 is MNHEY and CDR2 is SMNVEV (reference sequence). CDR3 sequence (DNA): TGTGCCAGCAGTAGGGACTCGAACTACGAGCAGTACTTC. It is translated as CASSRDSNYEQYF.